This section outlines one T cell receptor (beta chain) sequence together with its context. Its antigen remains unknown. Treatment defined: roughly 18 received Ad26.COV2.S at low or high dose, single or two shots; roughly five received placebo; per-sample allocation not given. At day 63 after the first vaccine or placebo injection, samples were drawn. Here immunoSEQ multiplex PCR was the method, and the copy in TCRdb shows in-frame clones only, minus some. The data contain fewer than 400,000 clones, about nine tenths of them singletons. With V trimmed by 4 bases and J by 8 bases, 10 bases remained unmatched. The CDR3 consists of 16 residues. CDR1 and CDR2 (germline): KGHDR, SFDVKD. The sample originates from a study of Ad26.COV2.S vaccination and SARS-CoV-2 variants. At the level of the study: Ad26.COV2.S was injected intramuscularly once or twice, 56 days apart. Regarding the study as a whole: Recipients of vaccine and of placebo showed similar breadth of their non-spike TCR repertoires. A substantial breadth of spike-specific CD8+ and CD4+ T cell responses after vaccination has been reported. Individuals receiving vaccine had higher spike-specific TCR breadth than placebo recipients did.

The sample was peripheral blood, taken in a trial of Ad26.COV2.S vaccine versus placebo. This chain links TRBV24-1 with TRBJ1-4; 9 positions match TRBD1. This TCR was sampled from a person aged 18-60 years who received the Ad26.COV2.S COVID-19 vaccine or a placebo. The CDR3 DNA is TGTGCCACCAGTGAGGGAGGACAGGGGCCGTTCGAAAAACTGTTTTTT. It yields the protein CATSEGGQGPFEKLFF.